This is a list of T cell receptor beta chains from one sample in a study of blood T cells in healthy people across ages. TCRdb used MiXCR to reprocess the 5' RACE reads, holding one entry per CDR3 protein. This table holds about 1 million distinct CDR3 sequences, about 23% found once. The same data also went into a second study, on T cells of mothers and their children.

The sample taken for sequencing was blood. The source is a girl aged 2 to 10 in good health. Each CDR3 is given without its conserved first and last residue. Each record gives: J gene, V gene, CDR3 protein.

TRBJ2-1 TRBV12-3/TRBV12-4 ASRDPYLNEQF
TRBJ2-5 TRBV6-9 ASWGRDQETQY
TRBJ2-5 TRBV28 ASSPLTGLNQETQY
TRBJ2-5 TRBV6-6 ASSHTSGRVGETQY
TRBJ2-1 TRBV29-1 SGGRLPAYNEQF
TRBJ1-2 TRBV29-1 GVRGEGSYGYT
TRBJ2-5 TRBV12-3/TRBV12-4 ASSRGVSGTQY
TRBJ2-5 TRBV6-1 ASSAGGNQETQY
TRBJ1-4 TRBV28 ASSLLSEKLF
TRBJ2-5 TRBV11-2 ASSYQGGETQY
- TRBV12-3/TRBV12-4 ASSFSAGGNYPYEQY
TRBJ2-7 TRBV24-1 ATSDSRTSGVYEQY
TRBJ1-6 TRBV11-2 ASSFKGSYNSPLH
TRBJ2-7 TRBV4-3 ASSQDSGVSSYEQY
TRBJ2-3 TRBV7-9 ASSPRGYTDTQY
TRBJ2-3 TRBV6-5 ASSYVSGDGSDTQY
TRBJ1-1 TRBV29-1 SVDAGGVEAF
TRBJ2-5 TRBV28 ASSLIPTGKAETQY
TRBJ2-3 TRBV7-3 ASSFGEGGTDTQY
TRBJ2-3 TRBV29-1 SVVGAGLTDTQY
TRBJ1-1 TRBV19 ASSIADLGTEAF
TRBJ2-3 TRBV20-1 SAPGEGSDTQY
TRBJ2-5 TRBV7-9 ASSYQEAQY
TRBJ1-2 TRBV29-1 SVGGQYYGYT
TRBJ2-3 TRBV28 ASIEAGGETDTQY
TRBJ2-3 TRBV20-1 SASPGPQPY
TRBJ2-7 TRBV12-3/TRBV12-4 ASSSDFRTYEQY
- TRBV6-6 ASGGFLNEQY
TRBJ1-2 TRBV19 ASSIGGMDYGYT
TRBJ1-4 TRBV10-3 AISPEVAEGEKLF
TRBJ2-1 TRBV29-1 SVEDPGQSYNEQF
TRBJ2-2 TRBV20-1 SASSTGAGELF
TRBJ1-4 TRBV13 ASSHSYGAGEEKLF
TRBJ2-7 TRBV6-2/TRBV6-3 ASSSFNNMGLGIYEQY
TRBJ2-3 TRBV4-3 ASSQGRRSTDTQY
TRBJ2-3 TRBV5-8 ASSLRPGSDTQY
- TRBV28 ASSPPLAGASETQY
TRBJ2-5 TRBV27 ASSDASGGAQEQY
TRBJ1-2 TRBV5-1 ASSFSGTIYGYT
TRBJ2-2 TRBV15 ATGTTNGELF
TRBJ2-1 TRBV6-7 ASRRGLPNNEQF
TRBJ2-7 TRBV20-1 SASDKGGGSSYEQY
TRBJ2-5 TRBV27 ASSLRGWGETQY
TRBJ2-7 TRBV5-4 ASSLGLAKDEQY